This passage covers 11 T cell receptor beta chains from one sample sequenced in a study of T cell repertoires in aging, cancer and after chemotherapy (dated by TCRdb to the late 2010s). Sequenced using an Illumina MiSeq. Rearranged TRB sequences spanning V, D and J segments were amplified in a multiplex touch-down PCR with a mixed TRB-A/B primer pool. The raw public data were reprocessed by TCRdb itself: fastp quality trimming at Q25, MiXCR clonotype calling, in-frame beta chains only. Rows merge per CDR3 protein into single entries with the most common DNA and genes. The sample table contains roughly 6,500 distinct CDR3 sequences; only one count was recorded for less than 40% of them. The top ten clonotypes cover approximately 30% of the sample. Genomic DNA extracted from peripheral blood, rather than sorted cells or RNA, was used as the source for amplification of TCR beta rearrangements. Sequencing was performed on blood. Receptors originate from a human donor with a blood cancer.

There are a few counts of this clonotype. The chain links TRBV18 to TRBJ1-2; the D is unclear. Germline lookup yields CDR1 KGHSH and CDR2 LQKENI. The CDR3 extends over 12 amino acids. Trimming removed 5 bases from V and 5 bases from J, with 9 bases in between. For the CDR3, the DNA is TGTGCCAGCTCAGGTTCACCATATGGCTACACCTTC. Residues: CASSGSPYGYTF.

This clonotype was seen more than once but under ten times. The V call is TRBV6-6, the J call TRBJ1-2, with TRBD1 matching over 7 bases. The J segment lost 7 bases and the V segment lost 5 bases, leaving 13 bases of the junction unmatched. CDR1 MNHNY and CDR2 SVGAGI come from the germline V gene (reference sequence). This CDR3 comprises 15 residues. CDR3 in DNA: TGTGCCAGCAGTCAGCCACCGGGACAGTCCGTTGGCTACACCTTC. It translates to CASSQPPGQSVGYTF.

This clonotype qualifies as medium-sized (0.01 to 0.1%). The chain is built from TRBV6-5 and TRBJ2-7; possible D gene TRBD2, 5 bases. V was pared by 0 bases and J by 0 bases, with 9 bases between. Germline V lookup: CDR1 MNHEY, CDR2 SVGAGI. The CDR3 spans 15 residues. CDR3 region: CASSYSRVSSYEQYF. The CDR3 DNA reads TGTGCCAGCAGTTACTCGCGGGTGAGCTCCTACGAGCAGTACTTC.

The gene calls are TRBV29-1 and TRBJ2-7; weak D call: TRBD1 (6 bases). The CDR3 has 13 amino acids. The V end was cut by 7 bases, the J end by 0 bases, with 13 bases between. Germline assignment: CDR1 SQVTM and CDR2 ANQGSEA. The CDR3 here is CSASGTTSYEQYF. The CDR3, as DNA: TGCAGCGCCTCCGGGACAACCTCCTACGAGCAGTACTTC.

The CDR3, as DNA: TGTGCCAGCAGACCCATCGGATGGGACCGACCCTACGAGCAGTACTTC. This codes for CASRPIGWDRPYEQYF. The rearrangement joins TRBV5-4 to TRBJ2-7; tentatively, D is TRBD1 or TRBD2 (5 bases each). The CDR3 contains 16 residues. Germline V CDR1 and CDR2: SGHNT, YYREEE (reference sequence). The V gene lost 5 bases and the J gene lost 2 bases, with 20 bases spanning the gap.

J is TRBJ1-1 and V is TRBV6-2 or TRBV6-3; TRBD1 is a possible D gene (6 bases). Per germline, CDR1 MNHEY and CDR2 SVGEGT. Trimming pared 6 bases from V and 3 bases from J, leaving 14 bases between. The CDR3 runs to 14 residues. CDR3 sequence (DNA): TGTGCCAGCAGCAATGGACAGACCTACACTGAAGCTTTCTTT. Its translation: CASSNGQTYTEAFF.

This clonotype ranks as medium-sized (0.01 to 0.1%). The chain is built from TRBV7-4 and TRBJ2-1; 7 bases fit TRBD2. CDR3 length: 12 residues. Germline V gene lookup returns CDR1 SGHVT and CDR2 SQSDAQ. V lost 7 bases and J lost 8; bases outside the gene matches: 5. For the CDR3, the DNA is TGTGCCAGCACCGGGGGAGGGGATGAGCAGTTCTTC. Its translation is CASTGGGDEQFF.

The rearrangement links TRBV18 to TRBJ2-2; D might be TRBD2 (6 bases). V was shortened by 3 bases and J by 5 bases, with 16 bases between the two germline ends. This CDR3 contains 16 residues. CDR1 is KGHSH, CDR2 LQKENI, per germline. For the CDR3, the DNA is TGTGCCAGCTCACCGACGGGTAGCGGATTTACCGGGGAGCTGTTTTTT. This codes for CASSPTGSGFTGELFF.

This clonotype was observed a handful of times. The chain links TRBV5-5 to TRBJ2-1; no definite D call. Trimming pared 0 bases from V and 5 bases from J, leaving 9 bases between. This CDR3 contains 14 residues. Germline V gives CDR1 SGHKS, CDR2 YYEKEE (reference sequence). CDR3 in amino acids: CASSLASQDNEQFF. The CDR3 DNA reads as TGTGCCAGCAGCTTGGCCAGCCAAGACAATGAGCAGTTCTTC. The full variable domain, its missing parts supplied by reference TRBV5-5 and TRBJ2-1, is DAGVTQSPTHLIKTRGQQVTLRCSPISGHKSVSWYQQVLGQGPQFIFQYYEKEERGRGNFPDRFSARQFPNYSSELNVNALLLGDSALYLCASSLASQDNEQFFGPGTRLTVL.

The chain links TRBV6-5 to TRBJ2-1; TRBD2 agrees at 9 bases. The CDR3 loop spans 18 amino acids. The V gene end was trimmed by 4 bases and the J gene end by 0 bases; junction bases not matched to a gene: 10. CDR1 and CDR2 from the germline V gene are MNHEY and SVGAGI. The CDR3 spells CASSFSGSGTLSYNEQFF. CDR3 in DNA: TGTGCCAGCAGTTTTAGCGGGAGCGGAACCCTCTCCTACAATGAGCAGTTCTTC.

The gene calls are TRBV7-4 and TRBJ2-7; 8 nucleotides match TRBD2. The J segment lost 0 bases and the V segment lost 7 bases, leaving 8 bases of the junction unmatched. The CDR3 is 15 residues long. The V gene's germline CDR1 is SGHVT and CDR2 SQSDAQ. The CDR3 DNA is TGTGCCAGCATCAATATAGCGGGGACCTCCTACGAGCAGTACTTC. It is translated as CASINIAGTSYEQYF.